Listed below are T cell receptor beta chains from one sample, sequenced in a study of OX40 agonist ivuxolimab in advanced cancers. This table comes from immunoSEQ multiplex PCR, and its TCRdb copy is limited to in-frame clones, with some not included. The sample consists of about 69,000 clones, roughly 87% of them appearing once. The sample in question was CD4+ or CD8+ T cells sorted from blood, obtained in a trial of the OX40 agonist ivuxolimab. These receptor sequences come from an adult with an advanced solid tumor such as melanoma, head and neck, liver or kidney cancer. Both conserved end residues are part of each CDR3. A D gene is named only where the DNA matches it firmly. A row's size may be missing; if present it is once, few, many or a size class.

CDR3: CASSERVSPETQYF; DNA: TGTGCCAGCAGTGAACGGGTATCCCCAGAGACCCAGTACTTC; V: TRBV25-1; J: TRBJ2-5; size: -; D: -
CDR3: CASSVDVGAGNEQFF; DNA: TGTGCCAGCAGCGTAGATGTGGGGGCTGGGAATGAGCAGTTCTTC; V: TRBV9; J: TRBJ2-1; size: -; D: -
CDR3: CASVGDRRMNTEAFF; DNA: TGTGCCAGTGTGGGCGACCGTAGAATGAACACTGAAGCTTTCTTT; V: TRBV19; J: TRBJ1-1; size: -; D: -
CDR3: CASRTDRNKDTQYF; DNA: TGTGCCAGCAGGACGGACAGAAATAAAGATACGCAGTATTTT; V: TRBV5-4; J: TRBJ2-3; size: -; D: -
CDR3: CSARGDWEQFF; DNA: TGCAGTGCTAGGGGGGATTGGGAGCAGTTCTTC; V: TRBV20-1; J: TRBJ2-1; size: -; D: -
CDR3: CASSSKTGGNEQYF; DNA: TGTGCCAGCAGTTCAAAGACAGGGGGGAACGAGCAGTACTTC; V: TRBV6-1; J: TRBJ2-7; size: few; D: TRBD1
CDR3: CSVEWGMRRANYGYTF; DNA: TGCAGCGTTGAATGGGGGATGAGACGAGCTAACTATGGCTACACCTTC; V: TRBV29-1; J: TRBJ1-2; size: -; D: -
CDR3: CAWSVAGNSGNTIYF; DNA: TGTGCCTGGAGTGTGGCAGGAAACTCTGGAAACACCATATATTTT; V: TRBV30; J: TRBJ1-3; size: -; D: -
CDR3: CASSLRVQPQHF; DNA: TGTGCCAGCAGCCTCCGGGTCCAGCCCCAGCATTTT; V: TRBV28; J: TRBJ1-5; size: -; D: -
CDR3: CASSFWNRGRDNEQFF; DNA: TGTGCCAGCAGTTTCTGGAACAGGGGGCGCGACAATGAGCAGTTCTTC; V: TRBV28; J: TRBJ2-1; size: -; D: TRBD1
CDR3: CASSRTGYSNQPQHF; DNA: TGTGCCAGTAGTCGGACAGGTTATAGCAATCAGCCCCAGCATTTT; V: TRBV19; J: TRBJ1-5; size: few; D: TRBD1
CDR3: CATRTGGLETQYF; DNA: TGTGCCACACGGACAGGGGGATTAGAGACCCAGTACTTC; V: TRBV6-6; J: TRBJ2-5; size: -; D: TRBD1
CDR3: CASSLDRLYQETQYF; DNA: TGTGCCAGCAGCTTAGATAGGCTGTACCAAGAGACCCAGTACTTC; V: TRBV7-2; J: TRBJ2-5; size: -; D: -
CDR3: CASSNALGTSGGASSYEQYF; DNA: TGTGCCAGCAGTAATGCCCTGGGGACTAGCGGGGGGGCTAGCTCCTACGAGCAGTACTTC; V: TRBV28; J: TRBJ2-7; size: once; D: TRBD2
CDR3: CASSSGQGRTLHF; DNA: TGTGCCAGCAGCTCCGGACAGGGGCGGACCCTCCACTTT; V: TRBV7-3; J: TRBJ1-6; size: -; D: TRBD1
CDR3: CASSPLGPTIEQYF; DNA: TGTGCCAGTAGCCCCCTGGGACCCACCATCGAGCAGTACTTC; V: TRBV19; J: TRBJ2-7; size: once; D: -
CDR3: CASSLQGPGELFF; DNA: TGTGCCAGTAGTTTACAGGGTCCGGGGGAGCTGTTTTTT; V: TRBV19; J: TRBJ2-2; size: few; D: -
CDR3: CSVLQGLGGGNTIYF; DNA: TGCAGCGTCCTACAGGGCTTGGGAGGGGGAAACACCATATATTTT; V: TRBV29-1; J: TRBJ1-3; size: -; D: -
CDR3: CASSPFTGADTQYF; DNA: TGTGCCAGCAGTCCATTCACAGGGGCAGATACGCAGTATTTT; V: TRBV27; J: TRBJ2-3; size: -; D: TRBD1
CDR3: CASSDPGQGAYGYTF; DNA: TGTGCCAGCAGTGACCCAGGACAGGGGGCTTATGGCTACACCTTC; V: TRBV25-1; J: TRBJ1-2; size: -; D: TRBD1
CDR3: CASSTGTGTGETQYF; DNA: TGCGCCAGCAGCACAGGGACAGGGACGGGTGAGACCCAGTACTTC; V: TRBV5-1; J: TRBJ2-5; size: -; D: TRBD1
CDR3: CAWSRLYGYTF; DNA: TGTGCCTGGAGTCGACTTTATGGCTACACCTTC; V: TRBV30; J: TRBJ1-2; size: -; D: -
CDR3: CASSLGQETSYNEQFF; DNA: TGCGCCAGCAGCTTGGGACAGGAGACTTCCTACAATGAGCAGTTCTTC; V: TRBV5-1; J: TRBJ2-1; size: -; D: -
CDR3: CASSLRGTGGSDTQYF; DNA: TGCGCCAGCAGCCTCCGCGGGACAGGGGGGTCAGATACGCAGTATTTT; V: TRBV4-1; J: TRBJ2-3; size: -; D: TRBD1
CDR3: CASSEGLGPYEQYF; DNA: TGTGCCAGCAGTGAAGGTTTAGGCCCCTACGAGCAGTACTTC; V: TRBV2; J: TRBJ2-7; size: -; D: -
CDR3: CASSLRELAPLNEQFF; DNA: TGTGCCAGCAGCCTCAGGGAACTAGCACCCCTAAATGAGCAGTTCTTC; V: TRBV4-2; J: TRBJ2-1; size: medium-sized; D: -
CDR3: CASSPQLGQSVANTGELFF; DNA: TGTGCCAGCAGTCCACAACTGGGACAGTCAGTTGCGAACACCGGGGAGCTGTTTTTT; V: TRBV28; J: TRBJ2-2; size: -; D: TRBD1
CDR3: CASSYSGGQETQYF; DNA: TGTGCCAGCAGTTACTCAGGGGGACAAGAGACCCAGTACTTC; V: TRBV6-5; J: TRBJ2-5; size: -; D: -
CDR3: CASSLGPTWSEKLFF; DNA: TGTGCCAGTAGTCTCGGCCCCACCTGGAGTGAAAAACTGTTTTTT; V: TRBV19; J: TRBJ1-4; size: -; D: -
CDR3: CASSRTSEGLGGYTF; DNA: TGTGCCAGCAGCCGGACGTCGGAAGGGTTGGGGGGCTACACCTTC; V: TRBV5-4; J: TRBJ1-2; size: -; D: -
CDR3: CASSRDRPYEQYF; DNA: TGTGCCAGCAGTCGGGACCGACCCTACGAGCAGTACTTC; V: TRBV2; J: TRBJ2-7; size: -; D: -
CDR3: CASSLTTGDNYGYTF; DNA: TGTGCCAGCAGTTTGACGACAGGGGACAACTATGGCTACACCTTC; V: TRBV6-5; J: TRBJ1-2; size: -; D: TRBD1
CDR3: CASGLQGTDTQYF; DNA: TGTGCCAGCGGTCTACAGGGCACAGATACGCAGTATTTT; V: TRBV5-5; J: TRBJ2-3; size: -; D: -
CDR3: CASSLSPTGGSDTEAFF; DNA: TGCGCCAGCAGCTTGTCGCCCACAGGGGGCTCCGACACTGAAGCTTTCTTT; V: TRBV5-1; J: TRBJ1-1; size: -; D: TRBD1
CDR3: CASRASGGPKDTQYF; DNA: TGTGCCAGCAGGGCTAGCGGGGGCCCCAAAGATACGCAGTATTTT; V: TRBV5-4; J: TRBJ2-3; size: few; D: TRBD2
CDR3: CASSLALYNEQFF; DNA: TGTGCCAGCAGCTTGGCCCTTTACAATGAGCAGTTCTTC; V: TRBV11-2; J: TRBJ2-1; size: -; D: -
CDR3: CASSQDRSARAGNTIYF; DNA: TGCGCCAGCAGCCAAGATAGGTCGGCGAGGGCTGGAAACACCATATATTTT; V: TRBV4-3; J: TRBJ1-3; size: -; D: -
CDR3: CASSELLRQAKETQYF; DNA: TGTGCCAGCAGTGAACTTCTGCGACAGGCTAAAGAGACCCAGTACTTC; V: TRBV6-1; J: TRBJ2-5; size: -; D: -
CDR3: CASSSRGLGTYGYTF; DNA: TGTGCCAGCAGCTCGAGGGGCCTCGGAACATATGGCTACACCTTC; V: TRBV13; J: TRBJ1-2; size: -; D: -
CDR3: CAWSARVGQPQHF; DNA: TGTGCCTGGAGCGCCAGGGTGGGTCAGCCCCAGCATTTT; V: TRBV30; J: TRBJ1-5; size: -; D: -
CDR3: CASSPTTSNQPQHF; DNA: TGTGCCAGCAGTCCTACGACGTCCAATCAGCCCCAGCATTTT; V: TRBV27; J: TRBJ1-5; size: -; D: -
CDR3: CASRAAGSSYEQYF; DNA: TGCGCCAGCAGGGCGGCTGGAAGCTCCTACGAGCAGTACTTC; V: TRBV5-1; J: TRBJ2-7; size: -; D: -
CDR3: CASNLGPMSPDTQYF; DNA: TGTGCCAGCAATCTAGGCCCAATGTCACCAGATACGCAGTATTTT; V: TRBV2; J: TRBJ2-3; size: -; D: -
CDR3: CAWSPTGRVRETQYF; DNA: TGTGCCTGGAGTCCTACTGGGAGGGTCCGAGAGACCCAGTACTTC; V: TRBV30; J: TRBJ2-5; size: once; D: TRBD2
CDR3: CASSLLPDEESPLHF; DNA: TGCGCCAGCAGCTTGCTCCCGGATGAGGAGTCACCCCTCCACTTT; V: TRBV5-1; J: TRBJ1-6; size: -; D: -
CDR3: CASSYPGQGDTEAFF; DNA: TGTGCCAGCAGTTACCCGGGACAGGGTGACACTGAAGCTTTCTTT; V: TRBV28; J: TRBJ1-1; size: -; D: TRBD1
CDR3: CASSGGPGVDTQYF; DNA: TGCGCCAGCAGCGGCGGACCCGGGGTGGATACGCAGTATTTT; V: TRBV5-1; J: TRBJ2-3; size: -; D: -
CDR3: CASSDPGTNYGYTF; DNA: TGTGCCAGCAGTGACCCCGGGACAAATTATGGCTACACCTTC; V: TRBV6-1; J: TRBJ1-2; size: -; D: -
CDR3: CASSYRQADGYTF; DNA: TGTGCCAGCAGCTACAGACAGGCGGATGGCTACACCTTC; V: TRBV6-5; J: TRBJ1-2; size: -; D: -
CDR3: CASSLVAGGGADTQYF; DNA: TGTGCCAGCTCACTAGTCGCAGGGGGCGGTGCAGATACGCAGTATTTT; V: TRBV18; J: TRBJ2-3; size: -; D: TRBD1
CDR3: CASSLEGAGQPQHF; DNA: TGTGCCAGCAGCTTAGAAGGGGCTGGGCAGCCCCAGCATTTT; V: TRBV7-8; J: TRBJ1-5; size: -; D: -
CDR3: CASSIGAGQGSYEQYF; DNA: TGTGCCAGTAGTATAGGTGCGGGACAGGGTTCCTACGAGCAGTACTTC; V: TRBV19; J: TRBJ2-7; size: -; D: TRBD1